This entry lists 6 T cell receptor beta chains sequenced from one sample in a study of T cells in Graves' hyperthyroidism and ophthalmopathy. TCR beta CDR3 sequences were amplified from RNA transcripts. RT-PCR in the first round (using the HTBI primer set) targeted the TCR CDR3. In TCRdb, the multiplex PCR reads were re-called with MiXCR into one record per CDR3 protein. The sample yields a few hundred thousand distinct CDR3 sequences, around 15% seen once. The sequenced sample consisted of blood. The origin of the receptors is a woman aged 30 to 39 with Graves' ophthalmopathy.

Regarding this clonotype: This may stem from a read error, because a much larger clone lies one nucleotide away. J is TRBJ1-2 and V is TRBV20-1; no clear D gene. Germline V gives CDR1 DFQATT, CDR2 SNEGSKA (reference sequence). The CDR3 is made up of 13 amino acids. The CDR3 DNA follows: TGCAGTGCTAGTCCTGGGGAATACTATGGCCACACCTTC. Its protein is CSASPGEYYGHTF.

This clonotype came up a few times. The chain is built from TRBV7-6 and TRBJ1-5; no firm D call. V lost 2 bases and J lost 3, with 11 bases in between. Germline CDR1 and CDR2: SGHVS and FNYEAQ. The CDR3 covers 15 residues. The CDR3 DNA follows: TGTGCCAGCAGCTTAACCCTTGGGAACAATCAGCCCCAGCATTTT. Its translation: CASSLTLGNNQPQHF.

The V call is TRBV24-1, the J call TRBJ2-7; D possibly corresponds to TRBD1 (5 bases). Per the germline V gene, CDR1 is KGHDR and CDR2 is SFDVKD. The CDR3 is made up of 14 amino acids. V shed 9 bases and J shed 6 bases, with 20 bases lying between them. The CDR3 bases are TGTGCCACCTGGGGCGCAGGGTCCCTCTGCGAGCAGTACTTC. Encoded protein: CATWGAGSLCEQYF.

The CDR3 loop is CASRSPAESLPGELFF. In DNA, the CDR3 is TGTGCCAGCAGATCCCCAGCGGAGTCCTTGCCCGGGGAGCTGTTTTTT. The V gene is TRBV6-1, the J gene TRBJ2-2; D possibly corresponds to TRBD2 (5 bases). The CDR3 is 16 residues long. Germline V gives CDR1 MNHNS, CDR2 SASEGT. The ends were cut back, 6 bases at V and 6 bases at J, with 20 bases in the middle.

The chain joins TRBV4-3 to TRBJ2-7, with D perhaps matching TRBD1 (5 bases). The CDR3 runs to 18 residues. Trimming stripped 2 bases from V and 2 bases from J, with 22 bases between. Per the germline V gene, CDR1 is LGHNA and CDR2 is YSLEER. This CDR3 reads CASSQKSSNSPGPYEQYF. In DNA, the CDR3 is TGCGCCAGCAGCCAAAAGTCGTCGAACTCCCCAGGGCCCTACGAGCAGTACTTC.

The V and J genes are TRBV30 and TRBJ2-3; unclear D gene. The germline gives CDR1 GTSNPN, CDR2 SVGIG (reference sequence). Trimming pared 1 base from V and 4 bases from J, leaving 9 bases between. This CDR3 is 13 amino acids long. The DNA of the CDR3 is TGTGCCTGGAGTGCCTCCCCGGCAGATACGCAGTATTTT. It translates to CAWSASPADTQYF.